This is a list of T cell receptor beta chains from one sample in a study of CD8+CD57+ T cells in acquired aplastic anemia. TCRdb reprocessed the reads via MiXCR and lists one record per CDR3 protein. The sample carries about 160,000 distinct CDR3 sequences, roughly 48% recorded once. Source material: sorted CD4+, CD8+, or CD8+CD57+ T cells (not recorded which) from PBMCs. These receptors all stem from a human donor with aplastic anemia. The CDR3 runs from the conserved cysteine through the conserved F or W. A D gene is named only where the DNA matches it firmly. Only some rows state a clone size, as once, few, many or a class for expanded clones.

v_gene	abundance	d_gene	j_gene	CDR3nt	CDR3aa
TRBV25-1	NA	NA	TRBJ2-3	TGTGCCAGCGGGATCGCAGATACGCAGTATTTT	CASGIADTQYF
TRBV5-1	many	NA	TRBJ2-7	TGCGCCAGCAGCTTGGGGGCAGGGAACTACGAGCAGTACTTC	CASSLGAGNYEQYF
TRBV5-1	NA	NA	TRBJ1-2	TGCGCCAGCAGCGGGGAACGTCGTGGCTACACCTTC	CASSGERRGYTF
TRBV4-2	NA	NA	TRBJ1-2	TGTGCCAGCAGCCTTGAGCTCGGGGGGGGAAACTATGGCTACACCTTC	CASSLELGGGNYGYTF
TRBV2	NA	NA	TRBJ1-1	TGTGCCAGCTCCCCGGAGGGGAACACTGAAGCTTTCTTT	CASSPEGNTEAFF
TRBV10-3	NA	TRBD2	TRBJ2-2	TGTGCCATCAGTGGGTCGGGGGGGCCGAGCACCGGGGAGCTGTTTTTT	CAISGSGGPSTGELFF
TRBV6-1	NA	NA	TRBJ2-2	TGTGCCAGCAGCCCACTGCCAGGAGGTCCCGGGGGGCTGTTTTTT	CASSPLPGGPGGLFF
TRBV20-1	few	NA	TRBJ1-2	TGCAGCGCTACTGGCGGCTATGGCTACACCTTC	CSATGGYGYTF
TRBV5-5	NA	NA	TRBJ2-7	TGTGCCAGCAACCTAGGGGTGTCGTCTGCCGAGCAGTACTTC	CASNLGVSSAEQYF
TRBV6-2/TRBV6-3	many	NA	TRBJ1-2	TGTGCCAGCACCGACCTGCTTAACTATGGCTACACCTTC	CASTDLLNYGYTF
TRBV30	NA	NA	TRBJ1-2	TGTGCCTGGAGTGGGATTGCAGGCTGCACCTTC	CAWSGIAGCTF
TRBV9	NA	NA	TRBJ1-1	TGTGCCAGCAGCGTAGCCGGACAGTACACTGAAGCTTTCTTT	CASSVAGQYTEAFF
TRBV10-3	NA	TRBD1	TRBJ2-3	TGTGCCATCAGTGACCCGGGACAGGGGGATACGCAGTATTTT	CAISDPGQGDTQYF
TRBV5-1	NA	NA	TRBJ2-5	TGCGCCAGCAGCTCCGCCTGGACGGGGAGGGAGACCCAGTACTTC	CASSSAWTGRETQYF
TRBV19	NA	NA	TRBJ2-3	TGTGCCAGTAAAAGTCTCCGCACAGATACGCAGTATTTT	CASKSLRTDTQYF
TRBV9	NA	NA	TRBJ2-5	TGTGCCAGCAGTGCCGTAAGGGGGTTCGAGACCCAGTACTTC	CASSAVRGFETQYF
TRBV2	NA	NA	TRBJ1-2	TGTGCCAGCATCTATTCCGGGACGGGCCTTTATGGCTACACCTTC	CASIYSGTGLYGYTF
TRBV7-2	many	NA	TRBJ2-3	TGTGCCAGCGGGACGTTTAGCACAGATACGCAGTATTTT	CASGTFSTDTQYF
TRBV6-9	many	NA	TRBJ2-5	TGTGCCGGCGGACACCGGGCGGAGACCCAGTACTTC	CAGGHRAETQYF
TRBV10-3	NA	TRBD1	TRBJ2-1	TGTGCCATCAGGTCGGGACAGGGGGTAGGCTCCTACAATGAGCAGTTCTTC	CAIRSGQGVGSYNEQFF
TRBV6-1	many	NA	TRBJ2-7	TGTGCCAGCAGCGGACAGGGAGGGGCCTACGAGCAGTACTTC	CASSGQGGAYEQYF
TRBV19	NA	NA	TRBJ2-6	TGTGCCAGTAGTATGGGCAGGTCTGGGGCCAACGTCCTGACTTTC	CASSMGRSGANVLTF
TRBV7-6	NA	NA	TRBJ2-2	TGTGCCAGCAGCTTAGCAGCGAACACCGGGGAGCTGTTTTTT	CASSLAANTGELFF
TRBV18	NA	NA	TRBJ1-2	TGTGCCAGCTCATTTGACAGGTTAACGGGGAGCTTCTATGGCCACACCTTC	CASSFDRLTGSFYGHTF
TRBV5-1	many	TRBD1	TRBJ2-1	TGCGCCAGCAGCAAAGGCGGGACAGGGACCTACAATGAGCAGTTCTTC	CASSKGGTGTYNEQFF
TRBV29-1	many	TRBD2	TRBJ2-7	TGCAGCGTCCTTGTTAGCGGGTTGAACGAGCAGTACTTC	CSVLVSGLNEQYF
TRBV19	many	TRBD1	TRBJ2-2	TGTGCCAGTTCACCGGGACAGGGGAGAACCGGGGAGCTGTTTTTT	CASSPGQGRTGELFF
TRBV7-2	many	TRBD1	TRBJ1-2	TGTGCCAGCAGCTCCGCGCCAACCGGGACAGGGGTTGGCTACACCTTC	CASSSAPTGTGVGYTF
TRBV7-9	NA	NA	TRBJ1-2	TGTGCCAGCAGCCACGCGGAGGGCTACACCTTC	CASSHAEGYTF
TRBV2	many	TRBD1	TRBJ2-7	TGTGCCAGCGAGGTGGGACAGGGAAACGACGAGCAGTACTTC	CASEVGQGNDEQYF
TRBV7-6	NA	TRBD1	TRBJ1-6	TGTGCCAGCAGCTTAGGGACAGGCAATTCACCCCTCCACTTT	CASSLGTGNSPLHF
TRBV10-2	few	NA	TRBJ2-7	TGCGCCAGCTTCGACGTAAAGGAGCAGTACTTC	CASFDVKEQYF
TRBV30	NA	NA	TRBJ1-5	TGTGCCTGGAGTTTGGACTACAATCAGCCCCAGCATTTT	CAWSLDYNQPQHF
TRBV20-1	few	TRBD1	TRBJ2-7	TGCAGTGCTAGATCGGACAGGACCTACGAGCAGTACTTC	CSARSDRTYEQYF
TRBV20-1	many	NA	TRBJ1-4	TGCAGTGCTAGAGACGTTACAGGGTCGGGGGAAAAACTGTTTTTT	CSARDVTGSGEKLFF
TRBV30	many	NA	TRBJ2-7	TGTGCCTGGACTTTTTTCGGCGGTTCCACCGAGCAGTACTTC	CAWTFFGGSTEQYF
TRBV7-2	many	TRBD1	TRBJ2-1	TGTGCCAGCAGCAGGGACAGGGGGTCCTACAATGAGCAGTTCTTC	CASSRDRGSYNEQFF
TRBV24-1	many	NA	TRBJ2-2	TGTGCCACCAGTCTAGGGCCCACCGGGGAGCTGTTTTTT	CATSLGPTGELFF
TRBV20-1	few	TRBD1	TRBJ2-1	TGCAGTGGTGGACAGGGGTCCACCTACAATGAGCAGTTCTTC	CSGGQGSTYNEQFF
TRBV20-1	many	NA	TRBJ2-7	TGCAGTGCTAGAAACCGTGGCGGTACAGGGAGGTACGAGCAGTACTTC	CSARNRGGTGRYEQYF
TRBV12-3/TRBV12-4	NA	NA	TRBJ2-7	TGTGCCAGCAGATTCGGGACAAGAGTTGACGAGCAGTACTTC	CASRFGTRVDEQYF
TRBV10-3	NA	NA	TRBJ2-7	TGTGCCATCAGTGTCGGGCGGGGATACTACGAGCAGTACTTC	CAISVGRGYYEQYF
TRBV7-6	NA	TRBD2	TRBJ2-3	TGTGCCAGCACCAACCTCCGGGGGGGAGTAGATACGCAGTATTTT	CASTNLRGGVDTQYF
TRBV24-1	few	NA	TRBJ2-3	TGTGCCACCAGTGATTTGCGAGATACGCAGTATTTT	CATSDLRDTQYF
TRBV5-1	many	NA	TRBJ2-1	TGCGCCAGCAGCTTGCAATCCGCCTACAATGAGCAGTTCTTC	CASSLQSAYNEQFF
TRBV7-7	NA	TRBD1	TRBJ2-2	TGTGCTAGCAGCGGGACAGGGTGGTCCGGGGAGCTGTTTTTT	CASSGTGWSGELFF
TRBV4-2	many	NA	TRBJ2-5	TGTGCCAGCAGCCAAGGGAGTCGAACCGAGACCCAGTACTTC	CASSQGSRTETQYF
TRBV24-1	NA	TRBD2	TRBJ2-1	TGTGCCACCAGTGATCCGGGGACTAGCGGGACTAATGAGCAGTTCTTC	CATSDPGTSGTNEQFF
TRBV6-2/TRBV6-3	many	TRBD1	TRBJ2-5	TGTGCCAGCACCCACCGGACAGGGGGCGAGACCCAGTACTTC	CASTHRTGGETQYF
TRBV24-1	many	NA	TRBJ2-3	TGTGCCACCAGTGAGGCTAGCACAGATACGCAGTATTTT	CATSEASTDTQYF
TRBV7-7	NA	NA	TRBJ2-5	TGTGCCAGCAGCTTAGCGGCTCAGCAACAAGAGACCCAGTACTTC	CASSLAAQQQETQYF
TRBV19	many	TRBD1	TRBJ1-1	TGTGCCAGTAGTCCCCAGGGGGGAAGGACTGAAGCTTTCTTT	CASSPQGGRTEAFF
TRBV10-3	NA	NA	TRBJ2-1	TGTGCCATCAGTGACGCGGAGAGCATCTACAATGAGCAGTTCTTC	CAISDAESIYNEQFF
TRBV29-1	many	NA	TRBJ1-4	TGCAGCGTTGCTCCCGGGACTCTAAATGAAAAACTGTTTTTT	CSVAPGTLNEKLFF
TRBV10-3	NA	TRBD2	TRBJ2-3	TGTGCCATCAGTGACTGGCTAGCGGGGTCTAGCACAGATACGCAGTATTTT	CAISDWLAGSSTDTQYF
TRBV14	many	NA	TRBJ1-4	TGTGCCAGCAGCCAGGATTTTACGACAGGACTTGGCGAAAAACTGTTTTTT	CASSQDFTTGLGEKLFF
TRBV7-9	NA	NA	TRBJ2-1	TGTGCCAGCAGCCGGAAACAGGGCGATGAGCAGTTCTTC	CASSRKQGDEQFF
TRBV13	NA	NA	TRBJ2-7	TGTGCCAGCAGCTTAGGGGGCGTAGAGCTTTACGAGCAGTACTTC	CASSLGGVELYEQYF
TRBV19	NA	TRBD1	TRBJ1-1	TGTGCCAGCTGGACAGGAATGAACACTGAAGCTTTCTTT	CASWTGMNTEAFF
TRBV10-3	NA	NA	TRBJ2-3	TGTGCCATCAGTGAATTGATCAGGGCAAACGGTGATACGCAGTATTTT	CAISELIRANGDTQYF